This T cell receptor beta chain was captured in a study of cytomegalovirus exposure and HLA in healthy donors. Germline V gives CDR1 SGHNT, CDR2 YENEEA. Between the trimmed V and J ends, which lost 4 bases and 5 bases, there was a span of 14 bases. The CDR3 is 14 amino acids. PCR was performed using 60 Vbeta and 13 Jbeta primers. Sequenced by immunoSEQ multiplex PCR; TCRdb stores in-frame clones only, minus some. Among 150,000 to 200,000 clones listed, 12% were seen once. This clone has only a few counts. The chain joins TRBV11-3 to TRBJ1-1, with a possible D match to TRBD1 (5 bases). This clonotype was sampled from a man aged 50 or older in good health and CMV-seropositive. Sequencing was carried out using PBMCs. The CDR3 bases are TGTGCCAGCAGCTGGGACTCTTCGGGGACTGAAGCTTTCTTT. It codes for CASSWDSSGTEAFF.